Listed here are 13 T cell receptor beta chains from one sample, sequenced in a study of T cell changes during pregnancy in multiple sclerosis. The method was immunoSEQ multiplex PCR; TCRdb's version includes in-frame clones alone and lacks a portion of them. The sample carries about 36,000 clones, roughly nine tenths recorded once. Source: CD4+ T cells from peripheral blood mononuclear cells, taken after pregnancy. The receptors derive from a female donor in good health, enrolled as a control in a pregnancy study.

The CDR3 nucleotides are TGTGCCAGTAGCCCCCTTTCGAACACTGAAGCTTTCTTT. It encodes CASSPLSNTEAFF. The J gene is TRBJ1-1, the V gene TRBV19; D is uncertain. The CDR3 runs 13 residues. The germline CDR1 and CDR2 sequences are LNHDA and SQIVND (reference sequence). V was pared by 6 bases and J by 1 base, with 9 bases between. The full variable domain, with the rest looked up from reference TRBV19 and TRBJ1-1, is DGGITQSPKYLFRKEGQNVTLSCEQNLNHDAMYWYRQDPGQGLRLIYYSQIVNDFQKGDIAEGYSVSREKKESFPLTVTSAQKNPTAFYLCASSPLSNTEAFFGQGTRLTVV.

The chain employs TRBV27 and TRBJ2-7, with D possibly being TRBD1 (5 bases). Trimming stripped 0 bases from V and 2 bases from J, with 8 bases between. CDR3 length: 14 residues. The germline gives CDR1 MNHEY, CDR2 SMNVEV (reference sequence). The chain's CDR3 is CASSLSPGPYEQYF. The CDR3 bases are TGTGCCAGCAGTTTATCTCCAGGGCCCTACGAGCAGTACTTC.

This clone is labeled as medium-sized (0.01 to 0.1%). The chain joins TRBV5-1 to TRBJ1-2; 9 positions match TRBD1. Looked up from germline, CDR1 is SGHRS and CDR2 is YFSETQ. Trimming cost V 0 bases and J 4 bases; bases outside gene matches: 4. The CDR3 sequence is 15 residues long. The CDR3 bases are TGCGCCAGCAGCTTGGGGGGACAGGGAGGCTATGGCTACACCTTC. Protein: CASSLGGQGGYGYTF.

The rearrangement uses TRBV19 and TRBJ2-5; 15 positions agree with TRBD2. J was trimmed by 1 base and V by 4 bases; bases with no gene match: 1. The CDR3 runs to 16 residues. Germline CDR1 reads LNHDA; CDR2 reads SQIVND (reference sequence). This chain's CDR3 is CASSTGLAGGQETQYF. The CDR3 DNA sequence: TGTGCCAGTAGTACGGGACTAGCGGGGGGCCAAGAGACCCAGTACTTC.

The chain employs TRBV7-2 and TRBJ1-2; tentatively, D is TRBD1 (6 bases). This CDR3 contains 15 residues. The germline V and J ends were trimmed by 5 bases and 5 bases, with 18 bases remaining between them. The V gene's germline CDR1 is SGHTA and CDR2 FQGNSA. CDR3 residues: CASSQSTRGDYGYTF. The CDR3 DNA is TGTGCCAGCAGCCAGTCGACCAGGGGAGATTATGGCTACACCTTC.

This chain joins TRBV29-1 and TRBJ2-3; the D gene is possibly TRBD2 (6 bases). Germline CDR1 SQVTM, CDR2 ANQGSEA. Trimming removed 1 base at V and 0 bases at J, with 11 bases between. This CDR3 region has 15 residues. The CDR3 loop is CSVEVGGTSTDTQYF. CDR3 DNA sequence: TGCAGCGTTGAAGTCGGAGGGACTAGCACAGATACGCAGTATTTT.

The chain joins TRBV2 to TRBJ1-4; no reliable D call. Germline V gene data show CDR1 as SNHLY and CDR2 as FYNNEI. V was shortened by 6 bases and J by 5 bases, with 13 bases between the two germline ends. CDR3 length equals 14 residues. Here the CDR3 reads CASSEFSSNEKLFF. The CDR3 bases are TGTGCCAGCAGCGAGTTTAGTTCAAATGAAAAACTGTTTTTT. The complete variable domain, with remaining parts taken from reference TRBV2 and TRBJ1-4, reads EPEVTQTPSHQVTQMGQEVILRCVPISNHLYFYWYRQILGQKVEFLVSFYNNEISEKSEIFDDQFSVERPDGSNFTLKIRSTKLEDSAMYFCASSEFSSNEKLFFGSGTQLSVL.

This clone appeared once. V is TRBV14 and J is TRBJ2-3, with 11 positions matching TRBD2. The length of the CDR3 is 16 residues. From germline, CDR1 is SGHDN and CDR2 FVKESK. J gave up 4 bases and V 0 bases, and 3 bases lay outside the gene matches. In DNA form, the CDR3 reads TGTGCCAGCAGCCAAGAGGAACTAGCGGGGGCAGATACGCAGTATTTT. It encodes CASSQEELAGADTQYF. The whole variable domain, filled in from reference TRBV14 and TRBJ2-3, reads EAGVTQFPSHSVIEKGQTVTLRCDPISGHDNLYWYRRVMGKEIKFLLHFVKESKQDESGMPNNRFLAERTGGTYSTLKVQPAELEDSGVYFCASSQEELAGADTQYFGPGTRLTVL.

The chain uses TRBV30 and TRBJ1-6; the match to TRBD1 covers 11 bases. There are 12 residues in the CDR3. Looked up from germline, CDR1 is GTSNPN and CDR2 is SVGIG (reference sequence). Trimming cost V 3 bases and J 13 bases; bases outside gene matches: 2. The CDR3 is CAWSGDRGPLHF. CDR3 nucleotides: TGTGCCTGGAGCGGGGACAGGGGGCCCCTCCACTTT.

The chain joins TRBV7-2 to TRBJ2-5; D is uncertain. Looked up from germline, CDR1 is SGHTA and CDR2 is FQGNSA. The CDR3 extends over 14 amino acids. V was cut by 1 base and J by 5 bases, with 11 bases left in between. CDR3 loop: CASSLDLNGETQYF. DNA of the CDR3: TGTGCCAGCAGCTTAGACCTTAACGGGGAGACCCAGTACTTC.

This clone was observed once. The DNA of the CDR3 is TGTGCCAGCAGTACCGGGACTAAGGGCACAGATACGCAGTATTTT. Translating gives CASSTGTKGTDTQYF. The rearrangement uses TRBV6-4 and TRBJ2-3; TRBD2 aligns across 7 bases. V shed 5 bases and J 1 base; nucleotides not matched to a gene: 6. This CDR3 is built from 15 residues. Germline CDR1 reads MRHNA; CDR2 reads SNTAGT.

This rearrangement joins TRBV28 to TRBJ2-7, with 11 bases that match TRBD2. V was clipped by 9 bases and J by 0 bases; unmatched bases: 1. The CDR3 contains 13 residues. CDR1 is MDHEN, CDR2 SYDVKM, per germline. The CDR3 region has the DNA TGTGCCAGTGGACTAGCGGGCTCCTACGAGCAGTACTTC. It yields the protein CASGLAGSYEQYF.

The chain employs TRBV9 and TRBJ2-6; 7 bases align to TRBD2. V lost 4 bases to trimming and J lost 2 bases; unmatched junction nucleotides: 15. Looked up from germline, CDR1 is SGDLS and CDR2 is YYNGEE. The CDR3 has 19 residues. The CDR3: CASSPQLRTRGTGANVLTF. The CDR3, as DNA: TGTGCCAGCAGCCCCCAACTTAGGACTAGAGGAACTGGGGCCAACGTCCTGACTTTC.